The source of this TCR beta chain is a study of cytomegalovirus exposure and HLA in healthy donors. Germline loops: CDR1 MNHNY, CDR2 SVGAGI (reference sequence). This CDR3 contains 16 residues. Trimming removed 0 bases at V and 7 bases at J, with 15 bases between. Use of 60 Vbeta and 13 Jbeta primers characterized the PCR. Produced via immunoSEQ multiplex PCR; TCRdb's table is partial and in-frame only. The sample table includes approximately 130,000 clones. The TCR originated in a woman aged 55-69 years in good health and CMV-seronegative. Sequencing was performed on PBMCs. This chain joins TRBV6-6 and TRBJ2-2; possibly TRBD2 for D (5 bases). The CDR3: CASSYSRAEGSGELFF. The DNA of the CDR3 is TGTGCCAGCAGTTACTCGCGGGCCGAAGGCAGCGGGGAGCTGTTTTTT.